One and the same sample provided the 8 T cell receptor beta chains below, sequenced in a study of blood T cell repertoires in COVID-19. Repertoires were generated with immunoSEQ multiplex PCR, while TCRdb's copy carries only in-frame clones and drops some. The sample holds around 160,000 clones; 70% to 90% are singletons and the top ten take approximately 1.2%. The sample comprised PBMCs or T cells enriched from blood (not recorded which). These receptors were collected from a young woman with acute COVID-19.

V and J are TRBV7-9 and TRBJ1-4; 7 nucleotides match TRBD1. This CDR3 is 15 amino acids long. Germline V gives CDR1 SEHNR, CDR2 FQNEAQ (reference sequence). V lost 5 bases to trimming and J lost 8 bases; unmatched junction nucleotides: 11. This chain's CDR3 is CASSLMTGRIEKLFF. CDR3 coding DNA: TGTGCCAGCAGCCTAATGACAGGGAGGATCGAAAAACTGTTTTTT.

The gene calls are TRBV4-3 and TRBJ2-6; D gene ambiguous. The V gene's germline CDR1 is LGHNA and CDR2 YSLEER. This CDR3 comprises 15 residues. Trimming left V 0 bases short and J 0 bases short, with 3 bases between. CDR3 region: CASSQDSSGANVLTF. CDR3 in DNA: TGCGCCAGCAGCCAAGATAGCTCTGGGGCCAACGTCCTGACTTTC.

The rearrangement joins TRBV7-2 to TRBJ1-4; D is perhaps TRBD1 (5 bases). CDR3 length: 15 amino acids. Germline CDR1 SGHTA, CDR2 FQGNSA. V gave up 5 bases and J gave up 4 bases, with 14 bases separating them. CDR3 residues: CASSRLGADNEKLFF. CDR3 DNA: TGTGCCAGCAGCCGCTTAGGGGCGGATAATGAAAAACTGTTTTTT.

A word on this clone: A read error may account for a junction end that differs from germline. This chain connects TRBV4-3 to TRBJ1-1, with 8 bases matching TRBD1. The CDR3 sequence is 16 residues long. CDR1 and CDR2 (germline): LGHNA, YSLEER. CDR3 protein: CASSQRSQGDPTQAFF. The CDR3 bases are TGCGCCAGCAGCCAAAGGTCACAGGGGGATCCCACTCAAGCTTTCTTT.

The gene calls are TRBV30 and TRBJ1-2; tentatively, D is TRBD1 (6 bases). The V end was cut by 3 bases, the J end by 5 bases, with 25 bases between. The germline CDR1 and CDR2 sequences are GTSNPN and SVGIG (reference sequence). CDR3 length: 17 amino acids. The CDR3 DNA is TGTGCCTGGAGAAAAGGGGGAGGGTCAGGAGGATTATATGGCTACACCTTC. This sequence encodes CAWRKGGGSGGLYGYTF. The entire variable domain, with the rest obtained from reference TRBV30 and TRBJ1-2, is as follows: SQTIHQWPATLVQPVGSPLSLECTVEGTSNPNLYWYRQAAGRGLQLLFYSVGIGQISSEVPQNLSASRPQDRQFILSSKKLLLSDSGFYLCAWRKGGGSGGLYGYTFGSGTRLTVV.

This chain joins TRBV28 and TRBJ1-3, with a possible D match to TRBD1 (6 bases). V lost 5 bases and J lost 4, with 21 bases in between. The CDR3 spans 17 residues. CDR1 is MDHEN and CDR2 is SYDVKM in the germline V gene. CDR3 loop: CASSPPPQGLGGNTIYF. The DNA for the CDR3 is TGTGCCAGCAGTCCACCTCCTCAGGGGTTGGGGGGAAACACCATATATTTT.

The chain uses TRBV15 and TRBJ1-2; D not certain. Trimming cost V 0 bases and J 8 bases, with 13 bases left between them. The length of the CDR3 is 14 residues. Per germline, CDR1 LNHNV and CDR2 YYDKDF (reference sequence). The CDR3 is CATSRDRAAEGYTF. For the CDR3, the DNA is TGTGCCACCAGCAGAGATAGAGCCGCGGAAGGCTACACCTTC. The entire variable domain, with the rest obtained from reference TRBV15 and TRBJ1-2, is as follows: DAMVIQNPRYQVTQFGKPVTLSCSQTLNHNVMYWYQQKSSQAPKLLFHYYDKDFNNEADTPDNFQSRRPNTSFCFLDIRSPGLGDTAMYLCATSRDRAAEGYTFGSGTRLTVV.

CDR3 sequence reads: CASSQGQPNTGELFF. The CDR3 coding sequence is TGTGCCAGCAGCCAAGGACAGCCGAACACCGGGGAGCTGTTTTTT. The chain joins TRBV7-9 to TRBJ2-2, with TRBD1 as a possible D gene (6 bases). CDR1 and CDR2 from the germline V gene are SEHNR and FQNEAQ (reference sequence). CDR3 size: 15 residues. Trimming left V 5 bases short and J 0 bases short, with 10 bases between. Based on the CDR3 plus reference TRBV7-9 and TRBJ2-2, the full variable domain is DTGVSQNPRHKITKRGQNVTFRCDPISEHNRLYWYRQTLGQGPEFLTYFQNEAQLEKSRLLSDRFSAERPKGSFSTLEIQRTEQGDSAMYLCASSQGQPNTGELFFGEGSRLTVL.